This is a list of T cell receptor beta chains from one sample in a study of glioma-infiltrating T cells. TCRdb recomputed calls from the multiplex PCR reads with MiXCR, one row per CDR3 protein. The table records fewer than 500,000 distinct CDR3 sequences, more than 35% of them present only once. Sequencing was carried out using glioma tissue, nonneoplastic brain tissue, or PBMCs (not recorded which). The receptors originated from a human donor with low-grade glioma or glioblastoma, undergoing nonglioma brain surgery, or in good health (not recorded which). The CDR3 runs from the conserved cysteine through the conserved F or W. D genes are given only for firm matches. Some rows have no size entry. The others give once, few or many, or a class for an expanded clone.

TRBV7-2,TRBD1,.,TRBJ2-7,CASSWSQGEVCEQYF,TGTGCCAGCAGCTGGAGTCAGGGGGAAGTGTGCGAGCAGTACTTC
TRBV4-1,.,few,TRBJ1-5,CASSQDSLGNQPQHF,TGCGCCAGCAGCCAAGATAGTCTAGGAAATCAGCCCCAGCATTTT
TRBV28,.,many,TRBJ1-1,CASSKGGRNTEAFF,TGTGCCAGCAGTAAAGGGGGGCGGAACACTGAAGCTTTCTTT
TRBV15,TRBD2,.,TRBJ2-3,CATSGTSEAGDTQYF,TGTGCCACCAGCGGGACTAGCGAGGCGGGTGATACGCAGTATTTT
TRBV7-9,TRBD2,.,TRBJ2-3,CASSLDPGLAGADTQYF,TGTGCCAGCAGCTTAGATCCGGGACTAGCGGGAGCAGATACGCAGTATTTT
TRBV27,.,once,TRBJ2-1,CASSLVGSRLNEQFF,TGTGCCAGCAGTTTAGTAGGGAGTCGGCTCAATGAGCAGTTCTTC
TRBV25-1,TRBD2,many,TRBJ2-1,CASTRLAEQFF,TGTGCCAGCACCCGACTAGCGGAGCAGTTCTTC
TRBV2,.,.,TRBJ2-7,CASSEGVYEQYF,TGTGCCAGCAGTGAAGGAGTTTACGAGCAGTACTTC
TRBV4-3,.,few,TRBJ1-5,CASSQAWGNQPQHF,TGCGCCAGCAGCCAAGCATGGGGCAATCAGCCCCAGCATTTT
TRBV20-1,.,few,TRBJ2-7,CSAPVTNSYEQYF,TGCAGTGCTCCCGTTACTAATTCCTACGAGCAGTACTTC
TRBV27,.,many,TRBJ1-5,CASSQGISGDQPQHF,TGTGCCAGCAGCCAAGGGATTTCTGGAGATCAGCCCCAGCATTTT
TRBV28,.,many,TRBJ1-1,CASRPPGERNTEAFF,TGTGCCAGCAGGCCCCCAGGGGAGAGGAACACTGAAGCTTTCTTT
TRBV6-1,TRBD1,.,TRBJ1-1,CASASNTGVTEAFF,TGTGCCAGCGCTTCGAACACAGGGGTCACTGAAGCTTTCTTT
TRBV10-3,.,.,TRBJ2-5,CAISESGRGSETQYF,TGTGCCATCAGTGAGTCTGGCAGGGGTAGTGAGACCCAGTACTTC
TRBV27,TRBD1,.,TRBJ1-5,CASDRQGVGQPQQF,TGTGCCAGCGACCGACAGGGGGTAGGACAGCCCCAGCAGTTT
TRBV2,.,few,TRBJ1-5,CASSEAVSGQPQHF,TGTGCCAGCAGTGAAGCTGTTTCGGGTCAGCCCCAGCATTTT
TRBV7-9,TRBD1,few,TRBJ1-1,CASSRQGYTEAFF,TGTGCCAGCAGCCGACAGGGTTACACTGAAGCTTTCTTT
TRBV7-2,TRBD2,.,TRBJ2-3,CASSPWGLALNTQYF,TGTGCCAGCAGCCCCTGGGGACTAGCATTAAATACGCAGTATTTT
TRBV20-1,.,few,TRBJ1-3,CSARDRGAPGNTIYF,TGCAGTGCTAGAGATCGGGGGGCGCCCGGAAACACCATATATTTT
TRBV19,TRBD2,few,TRBJ2-1,CASSILAGGMSEQFF,TGTGCCAGTAGTATCCTAGCGGGAGGAATGAGTGAGCAGTTCTTC
TRBV20-1,.,many,TRBJ2-3,CSAVGSTDTQYF,TGCAGTGCAGTGGGGAGCACAGATACGCAGTATTTT
TRBV18,.,.,TRBJ1-1,CASSPQPNTEAFF,TGTGCCAGCTCACCCCAACCGAACACTGAAGCTTTCTTT
TRBV11-2,.,.,TRBJ2-1,CASSLRVVLPYERFF,TGTGCCAGCAGCTTGAGGGTGGTCCTCCCCTACGAGCGGTTCTTC
TRBV20-1,.,.,TRBJ2-6,CSALVRGLLSGANVLTF,TGCAGTGCGTTGGTCAGGGGCCTACTTTCTGGGGCCAACGTCCTGACTTTC
TRBV27,TRBD2,many,TRBJ2-5,CASGLAGDETQYF,TGTGCCAGCGGTCTAGCGGGAGATGAGACCCAGTACTTC
TRBV15,.,few,TRBJ1-1,CATSREGVVRAEAFF,TGTGCCACCAGCAGAGAGGGGGTCGTCCGGGCTGAAGCTTTCTTT
TRBV7-9,.,.,TRBJ2-7,CASSPGGPGCEQYF,TGTGCCAGCAGTCCAGGAGGGCCTGGGTGCGAGCAGTACTTC
TRBV28,.,.,TRBJ1-5,CASSRGGGGNQPQHF,TGTGCCAGCAGCCGGGGAGGAGGGGGCAATCAGCCCCAGCATTTT
TRBV20-1,.,.,TRBJ1-5,CSARPTMGERSAEFQHF,TGCAGTGCTAGACCCACCATGGGGGAAAGGAGTGCGGAATTCCAGCATTTT
TRBV19,.,.,TRBJ2-1,CASSIDRPGHGEQFF,TGTGCCAGTAGTATAGATCGTCCTGGGCATGGTGAGCAGTTCTTC
TRBV5-1,TRBD2,.,TRBJ2-7,CASSGTSIYEQYF,TGCGCCAGCAGCGGGACTAGCATCTACGAGCAGTACTTC
TRBV6-2/TRBV6-3,TRBD2,.,TRBJ2-7,CASSPHRPGLVLEKIYEQYF,TGTGCCAGCAGTCCCCACAGACCCGGACTAGTGCTCGAGAAGATCTACGAGCAGTACTTC
TRBV10-3,.,few,TRBJ2-3,CAISPVTDTQYF,TGTGCCATCAGCCCGGTCACAGATACGCAGTATTTT
TRBV6-6,.,many,TRBJ2-7,CASSYFTEGEQYF,TGTGCCAGCAGTTACTTCACAGAGGGCGAGCAGTACTTC
TRBV7-8,.,few,TRBJ2-5,CASSSTMGLNQETQYF,TGTGCCAGCAGTTCTACTATGGGCTTGAACCAAGAGACCCAGTACTTC
TRBV6-1,TRBD2,many,TRBJ2-1,CASRYLAGGNEQFF,TGTGCCAGCCGGTATCTAGCGGGTGGTAATGAGCAGTTCTTC
TRBV28,TRBD1,.,TRBJ1-1,CASRGQALHPEAFF,TGTGCCAGCAGGGGACAGGCCTTACATCCTGAAGCTTTCTTT
TRBV20-1,.,.,TRBJ2-7,CSARVASPYEQYF,TGCAGTGCTAGAGTAGCAAGCCCCTACGAGCAGTACTTC
TRBV4-1,TRBD2,.,TRBJ2-3,CASRHKRDPSPSDTQYF,TGCGCCAGCAGACATAAGCGGGACCCCTCTCCTTCGGATACGCAGTATTTT
TRBV7-2,.,.,TRBJ2-7,CASSFTRPGGHEQYF,TGTGCCAGCAGCTTTACTCGGCCCGGGGGCCACGAGCAGTACTTC
TRBV6-2/TRBV6-3,.,.,TRBJ2-3,CASSNSATDTQYF,TGTGCCAGCTCCAACAGCGCCACAGATACGCAGTATTTT
TRBV2,.,.,TRBJ2-3,CATYGQYTDTQYF,TGTGCCACCTACGGGCAGTACACAGATACGCAGTATTTT
TRBV6-5,TRBD2,.,TRBJ2-1,CASSYSPSGSHNEQFF,TGTGCCAGCAGTTACTCTCCTAGCGGGAGTCACAATGAGCAGTTCTTC
TRBV25-1,TRBD2,.,TRBJ2-7,CASGPTSGISYEQYF,TGTGCCAGCGGCCCGACTAGCGGGATCTCCTACGAGCAGTACTTC
TRBV27,TRBD1,.,TRBJ1-4,CASSPSDRLSEKLFF,TGTGCCAGCAGTCCCTCGGACAGGCTAAGTGAAAAACTGTTTTTT
TRBV12-3/TRBV12-4,TRBD1,.,TRBJ1-3,CASTRDRGNTIYF,TGTGCCAGCACCCGGGACAGGGGAAACACCATATATTTT
TRBV27,.,many,TRBJ2-5,CASSRQRTAYGAQYF,TGTGCCAGCAGTCGCCAAAGGACGGCCTATGGGGCCCAGTACTTC
TRBV7-2,.,.,TRBJ1-5,CASSPPVGLQPQHF,TGTGCCAGCAGCCCGCCGGTGGGCCTTCAGCCCCAGCATTTT
TRBV29-1,.,.,TRBJ1-1,CSVVGQWNTEAFF,TGCAGCGTTGTGGGGCAGTGGAACACTGAAGCTTTCTTT
TRBV20-1,.,once,TRBJ2-7,CSARDPQRAYSSYKQYF,TGCAGTGCTAGAGATCCCCAGAGGGCCTACTCTTCGTACAAGCAGTACTTC
TRBV28,TRBD1,.,TRBJ1-5,CASSTLSGTEIRGNQPQHF,TGTGCCAGCAGTACTCTCTCCGGGACAGAAATAAGGGGCAATCAGCCCCAGCATTTT
TRBV6-2/TRBV6-3,TRBD1,many,TRBJ2-7,CASSLRAGGSLEQYF,TGTGCCAGCAGCCTCCGGGCAGGGGGATCCCTCGAGCAGTACTTC
TRBV4-3,.,many,TRBJ1-1,CASSQWGGTEAFF,TGCGCCAGCAGCCAATGGGGGGGCACTGAAGCTTTCTTT